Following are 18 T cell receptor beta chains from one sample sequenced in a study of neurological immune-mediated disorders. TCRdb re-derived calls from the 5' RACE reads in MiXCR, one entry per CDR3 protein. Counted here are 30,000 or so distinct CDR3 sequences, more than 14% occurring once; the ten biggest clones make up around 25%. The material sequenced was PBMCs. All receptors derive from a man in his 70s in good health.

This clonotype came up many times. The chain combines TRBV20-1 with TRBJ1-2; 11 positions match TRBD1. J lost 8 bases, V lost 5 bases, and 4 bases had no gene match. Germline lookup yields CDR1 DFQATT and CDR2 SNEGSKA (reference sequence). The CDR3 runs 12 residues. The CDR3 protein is CSAGDRGLGYTF. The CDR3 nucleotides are TGCAGTGCTGGGGACAGGGGGTTAGGCTACACCTTC.

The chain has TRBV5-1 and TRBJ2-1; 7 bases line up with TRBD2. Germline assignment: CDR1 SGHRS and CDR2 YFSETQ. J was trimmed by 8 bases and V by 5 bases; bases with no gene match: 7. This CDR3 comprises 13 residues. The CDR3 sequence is CASSLLGGDEQFF. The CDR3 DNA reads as TGCGCCAGCAGTCTCCTGGGAGGGGATGAGCAGTTCTTC.

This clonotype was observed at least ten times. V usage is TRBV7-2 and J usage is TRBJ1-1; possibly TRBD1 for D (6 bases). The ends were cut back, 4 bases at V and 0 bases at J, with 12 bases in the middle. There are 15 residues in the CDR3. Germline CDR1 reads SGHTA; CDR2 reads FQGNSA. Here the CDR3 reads CASSSQQGMNTEAFF. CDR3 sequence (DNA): TGTGCCAGCAGCTCCCAACAGGGAATGAACACTGAAGCTTTCTTT.

In DNA form, the CDR3 reads TGTGCCAGCAGTCGCTCAGACTGGGGGCCCCAGCATTTT. Amino acids: CASSRSDWGPQHF. The chain combines TRBV14 with TRBJ1-5, with D hard to call. V was cut by 6 bases and J by 9 bases, with 15 bases left in between. Germline lookup yields CDR1 SGHDN and CDR2 FVKESK. The CDR3 contains 13 residues. Full variable domain (rest looked up from reference TRBV14 and TRBJ1-5): EAGVTQFPSHSVIEKGQTVTLRCDPISGHDNLYWYRRVMGKEIKFLLHFVKESKQDESGMPNNRFLAERTGGTYSTLKVQPAELEDSGVYFCASSRSDWGPQHFGDGTRLSIL.

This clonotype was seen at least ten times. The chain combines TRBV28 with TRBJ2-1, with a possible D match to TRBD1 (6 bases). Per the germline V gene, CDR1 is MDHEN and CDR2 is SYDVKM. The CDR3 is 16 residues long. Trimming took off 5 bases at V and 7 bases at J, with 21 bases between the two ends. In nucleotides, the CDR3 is TGTGCCAGCAGTCCGAACCCGATAACAGGGCTGAATGAGCAGTTCTTC. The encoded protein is CASSPNPITGLNEQFF.

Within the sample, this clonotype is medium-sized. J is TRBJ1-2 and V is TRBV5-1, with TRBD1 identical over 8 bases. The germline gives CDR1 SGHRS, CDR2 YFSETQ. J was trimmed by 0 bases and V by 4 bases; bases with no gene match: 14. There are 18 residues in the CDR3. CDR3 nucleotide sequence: TGCGCCAGCAGCCCGGACCGGGACAGGCACTTAGCTAACTATGGCTACACCTTC. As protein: CASSPDRDRHLANYGYTF.

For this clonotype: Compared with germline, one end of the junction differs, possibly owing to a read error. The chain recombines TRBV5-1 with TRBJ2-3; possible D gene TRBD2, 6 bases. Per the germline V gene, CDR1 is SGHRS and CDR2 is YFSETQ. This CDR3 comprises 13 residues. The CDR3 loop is CASSLEGTDTQNF. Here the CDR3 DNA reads TGCGCTAGCAGCTTGGAGGGCACAGATACGCAGAATTTT.

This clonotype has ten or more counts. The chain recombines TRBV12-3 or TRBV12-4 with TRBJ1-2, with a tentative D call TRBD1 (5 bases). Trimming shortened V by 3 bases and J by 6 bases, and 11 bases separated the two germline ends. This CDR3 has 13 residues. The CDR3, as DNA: TGTGCCAGCAGTTTGTTGGGGGTTAATGGCTACACCTTC. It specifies CASSLLGVNGYTF.

CDR3 DNA sequence: TGTGCCAGCAGCCGGACATGTACCTACTCTGGAAACACCATATATTTT. Translated, it gives CASSRTCTYSGNTIYF. This rearrangement joins TRBV4-2 to TRBJ1-3, with a weak D call TRBD1 (5 bases). CDR1 is LGHNA and CDR2 is YNFKEQ in the germline V gene. Trimming pared 4 bases from V and 0 bases from J, leaving 13 bases between. The CDR3 sequence is 16 residues long.

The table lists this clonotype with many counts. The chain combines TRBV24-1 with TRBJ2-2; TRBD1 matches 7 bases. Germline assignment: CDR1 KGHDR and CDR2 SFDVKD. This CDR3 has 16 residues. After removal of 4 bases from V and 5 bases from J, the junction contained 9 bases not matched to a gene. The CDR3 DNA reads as TGTGCCACCAGTGACCACGTCAGGGGGATGACCGGGGAGCTGTTTTTT. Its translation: CATSDHVRGMTGELFF.

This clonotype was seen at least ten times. This CDR3 is CASSKGPLGSYEQYF. CDR3 sequence (DNA): TGTGCCAGCAGCAAAGGGCCCTTGGGAAGCTACGAGCAGTACTTC. This chain connects TRBV21-1 to TRBJ2-7. TRBV21-1 represents a pseudogene. The CDR3 length is 15 residues.

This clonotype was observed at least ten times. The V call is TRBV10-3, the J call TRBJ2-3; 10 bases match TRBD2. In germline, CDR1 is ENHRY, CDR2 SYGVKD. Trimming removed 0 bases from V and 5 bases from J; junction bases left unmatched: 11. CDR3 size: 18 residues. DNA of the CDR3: TGTGCCATCAGTGAGTCGATGGCTAGCGGGGGAGTTAGAGATACGCAGTATTTT. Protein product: CAISESMASGGVRDTQYF.

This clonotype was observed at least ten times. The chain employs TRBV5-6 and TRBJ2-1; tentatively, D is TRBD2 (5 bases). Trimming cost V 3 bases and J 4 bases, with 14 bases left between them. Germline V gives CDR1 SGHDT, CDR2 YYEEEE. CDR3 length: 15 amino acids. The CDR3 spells CASSSPGVPYNEQFF. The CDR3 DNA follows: TGTGCCAGCAGCTCCCCCGGGGTCCCTTACAATGAGCAGTTCTTC.

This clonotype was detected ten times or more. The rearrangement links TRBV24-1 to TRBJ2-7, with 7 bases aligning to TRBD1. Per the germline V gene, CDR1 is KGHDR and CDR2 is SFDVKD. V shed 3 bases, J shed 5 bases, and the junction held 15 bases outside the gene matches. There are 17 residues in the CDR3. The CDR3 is CATSDTPETGIHHEQYF. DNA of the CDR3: TGTGCCACCAGTGATACACCCGAGACAGGGATTCATCACGAGCAGTACTTC.

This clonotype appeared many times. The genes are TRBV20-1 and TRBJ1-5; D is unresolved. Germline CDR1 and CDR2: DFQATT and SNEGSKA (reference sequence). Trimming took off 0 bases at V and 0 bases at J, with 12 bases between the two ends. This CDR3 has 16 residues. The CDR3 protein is CSARDTTYYSNQPQHF. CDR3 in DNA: TGCAGTGCTAGAGATACCACATACTATAGCAATCAGCCCCAGCATTTT.

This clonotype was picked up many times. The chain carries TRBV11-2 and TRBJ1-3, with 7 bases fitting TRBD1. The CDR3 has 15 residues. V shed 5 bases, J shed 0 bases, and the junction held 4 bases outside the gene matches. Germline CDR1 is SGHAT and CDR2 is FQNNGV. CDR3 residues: CASSRDRASGNTIYF. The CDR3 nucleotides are TGTGCCAGCAGCCGAGACAGGGCCTCTGGAAACACCATATATTTT.

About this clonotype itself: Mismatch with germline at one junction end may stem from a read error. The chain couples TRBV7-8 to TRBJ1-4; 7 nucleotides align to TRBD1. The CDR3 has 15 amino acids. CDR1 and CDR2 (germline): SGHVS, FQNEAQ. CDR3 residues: CAISLGGGQNENLFF. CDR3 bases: TGTGCCATCAGCTTGGGTGGGGGACAGAATGAAAACCTGTTTTTT.

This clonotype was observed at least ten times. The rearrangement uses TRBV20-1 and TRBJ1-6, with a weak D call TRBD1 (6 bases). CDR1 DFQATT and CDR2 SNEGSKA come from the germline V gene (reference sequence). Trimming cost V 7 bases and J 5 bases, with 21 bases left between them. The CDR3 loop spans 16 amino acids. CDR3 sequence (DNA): TGCAGTGATGACCCCCGGGAGGGACACCATAATTCACCCCTCCACTTT. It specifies CSDDPREGHHNSPLHF.